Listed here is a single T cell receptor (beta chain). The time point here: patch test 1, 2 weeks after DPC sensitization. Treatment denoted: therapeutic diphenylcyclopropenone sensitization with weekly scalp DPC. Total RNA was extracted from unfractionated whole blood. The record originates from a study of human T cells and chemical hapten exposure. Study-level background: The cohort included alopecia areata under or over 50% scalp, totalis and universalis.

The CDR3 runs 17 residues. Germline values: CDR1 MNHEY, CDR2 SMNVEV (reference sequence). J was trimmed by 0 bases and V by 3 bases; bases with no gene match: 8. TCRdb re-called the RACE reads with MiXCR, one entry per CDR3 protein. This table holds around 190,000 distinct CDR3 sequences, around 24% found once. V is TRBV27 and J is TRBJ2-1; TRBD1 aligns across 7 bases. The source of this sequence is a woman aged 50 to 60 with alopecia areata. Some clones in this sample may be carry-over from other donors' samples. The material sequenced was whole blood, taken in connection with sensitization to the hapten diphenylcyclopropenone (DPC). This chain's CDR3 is CASSFLTGPNSYNEQFF. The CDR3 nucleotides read TGTGCCAGCAGTTTCTTGACAGGGCCCAACTCCTACAATGAGCAGTTCTTC.